This passage covers 23 T cell receptor beta chains from one sample sequenced in a study of OX40 agonist ivuxolimab in advanced cancers. Profiled with immunoSEQ multiplex PCR; TCRdb holds only in-frame clones, not every one. The sample records 100,000 or so clones, approximately 90% being singletons. The material sequenced was CD4+ or CD8+ T cells sorted from blood, taken in a trial of the OX40 agonist ivuxolimab. The receptors shown here come from an adult with an advanced solid tumor such as melanoma, head and neck, liver or kidney cancer.

J is TRBJ2-2 and V is TRBV28, with D hard to call. The CDR3 has 12 residues. V lost 4 bases and J lost 7, with 7 bases in between. The V gene's germline CDR1 is MDHEN and CDR2 SYDVKM. CDR3 sequence (DNA): TGTGCCAGCAGTTATGCAGTCGGGGAGCTGTTTTTT. It codes for CASSYAVGELFF.

The V call is TRBV6-1, the J call TRBJ2-5; D is possibly TRBD1 (5 bases). Near its end, the DNA agrees better with TRBJ2-7, so the J call may be wrong. This CDR3 has 15 residues. The V gene's germline CDR1 is MNHNS and CDR2 SASEGT. CDR3 residues: CASSAPGRASHEQYF. Written as DNA, the CDR3 is TGTGCCAGCAGCGCCCCTGGCAGGGCGTCCCACGAGCAGTACTTC.

With regard to this clone: The same CDR3 arises from other DNA sequences in this sample as well. This chain's CDR3 is CASSQVVAGYNEQFF. The CDR3 region has the DNA TGTGCCAGCAGCCAAGTGGTTGCCGGCTACAATGAGCAGTTCTTC. The rearrangement uses TRBV14 and TRBJ2-1; D gene unclear. Trimming took off 1 base at V and 3 bases at J, with 10 bases between the two ends. From germline, CDR1 is SGHDN and CDR2 FVKESK. This CDR3 is 15 amino acids long.

V and J are TRBV6-1 and TRBJ2-7; D may be TRBD2 (5 bases). Looked up from germline, CDR1 is MNHNS and CDR2 is SASEGT. V lost 2 bases and J 3 bases, leaving 5 bases between the germline ends. The CDR3 runs to 12 residues. Written as DNA, the CDR3 is TGTGCCAGCAGTGAACGGGGCTACGAGCAGTACTTC. Its translation is CASSERGYEQYF.

This rearrangement joins TRBV27 to TRBJ1-3; D gene ambiguous. Germline lookup yields CDR1 MNHEY and CDR2 SMNVEV (reference sequence). This CDR3 is built from 16 residues. V was cut by 5 bases and J by 1 base, with 15 bases left in between. The CDR3 nucleotides are TGTGCCAGCAGTCTAAGGGCGGTAACTTCTGGAAACACCATATATTTT. As protein: CASSLRAVTSGNTIYF.

The V call is TRBV18, the J call TRBJ2-3, with 11 nucleotides matching TRBD2. There are 16 residues in the CDR3. Trimming cost V 0 bases and J 6 bases; bases outside gene matches: 5. The germline gives CDR1 KGHSH, CDR2 LQKENI. Here the CDR3 reads CASSPPPSGGLDTQYF. In DNA form, the CDR3 reads TGTGCCAGCTCACCACCCCCTAGCGGGGGGTTGGATACGCAGTATTTT.

The rearrangement uses TRBV5-1 and TRBJ2-7; 11 bases fit TRBD2. Germline V gene data show CDR1 as SGHRS and CDR2 as YFSETQ. This CDR3 has 15 residues. With 0 bases clipped from V and 3 bases from J, the junction kept 2 bases outside the gene matches. The CDR3 is CASSLGLAGNYEQYF. CDR3 bases: TGCGCCAGCAGCTTGGGACTAGCGGGAAACTACGAGCAGTACTTC. Supplemented by reference TRBV5-1 and TRBJ2-7, the full variable domain reads KAGVTQTPRYLIKTRGQQVTLSCSPISGHRSVSWYQQTPGQGLQFLFEYFSETQRNKGNFPGRFSGRQFSNSRSEMNVSTLELGDSALYLCASSLGLAGNYEQYFGPGTRLTVT.

This clone was counted a single time. The chain combines TRBV7-9 with TRBJ2-7, with a weak D call TRBD2 (7 bases). CDR3 length equals 14 residues. With 4 bases removed from V and 6 bases from J, the gap between germline ends came to 16 bases. The germline CDR1 and CDR2 sequences are SEHNR and FQNEAQ (reference sequence). The CDR3 nucleotides read TGTGCCAGCAGCTCGAATTCCGGGGGGCTCGAGCAGTACTTC. Protein: CASSSNSGGLEQYF.

This clone was seen more than once but under ten times. The V gene is TRBV29-1, the J gene TRBJ2-1; TRBD1 matches at 9 bases. CDR1 is SQVTM, CDR2 ANQGSEA, per germline. V lost 6 bases to trimming and J lost 2 bases; unmatched junction nucleotides: 14. The CDR3 is made up of 17 amino acids. CDR3 nucleotides: TGCAGCGTAGTCACAGGGGGCGCGAATATGCCCTACAATGAGCAGTTCTTC. Translation: CSVVTGGANMPYNEQFF.

The chain carries TRBV28 and TRBJ1-2; D is possibly TRBD1 (5 bases). Trimming shortened V by 8 bases and J by 2 bases, and 15 bases separated the two germline ends. The germline gives CDR1 MDHEN, CDR2 SYDVKM. This CDR3 comprises 14 residues. The CDR3 DNA sequence: TGTGCCAGCTCCGTGGGGGGTCACAACTATGGCTACACCTTC. The encoded protein is CASSVGGHNYGYTF.

This clone was observed a few times. This rearrangement joins TRBV19 to TRBJ1-2, with D unresolved. The germline V gene has CDR1 LNHDA and CDR2 SQIVND (reference sequence). The V gene lost 6 bases and the J gene lost 4 bases, with 12 bases spanning the gap. The CDR3 is 13 residues long. CDR3 sequence reads: CASSPRGPYGYTF. The CDR3 coding sequence is TGTGCCAGTAGCCCCCGGGGTCCCTATGGCTACACCTTC.

This chain uses TRBV18 with TRBJ2-3, with no clear D. The CDR3 is 15 amino acids. Trimming cost V 2 bases and J 2 bases, with 11 bases left between them. The germline V gene has CDR1 KGHSH and CDR2 LQKENI. CDR3 DNA: TGTGCCAGCTCACCATTTGGCGGTGACACAGATACGCAGTATTTT. Protein product: CASSPFGGDTDTQYF.

The chain recombines TRBV15 with TRBJ2-7, with no clear D. The V end lost 0 bases, the J end lost 4 bases, and 13 bases lay between the germline ends. The CDR3 has 15 residues. The germline V gene has CDR1 LNHNV and CDR2 YYDKDF (reference sequence). In DNA form, the CDR3 reads TGTGCCACCAGCAGAGATGTTTCAGCCGAGTACGAGCAGTACTTC. Encoded protein: CATSRDVSAEYEQYF.

V gene TRBV18 combines with J gene TRBJ2-1; tentative D call: TRBD1 (6 bases). Germline values: CDR1 KGHSH, CDR2 LQKENI. The CDR3 loop spans 12 amino acids. Deletions cut 2 bases from V and 9 bases from J, with 8 bases between. As DNA, the CDR3 is TGTGCCAGCTCACCATTAGGGGGTGAGCAGTTCTTC. It codes for CASSPLGGEQFF.

This clone has more than one count but fewer than ten. The chain has TRBV7-8 and TRBJ1-5; D is uncertain. The germline V gene encodes CDR1 SGHVS and CDR2 FQNEAQ. V lost 5 bases and J lost 4, with 9 bases in between. CDR3 length equals 13 residues. The CDR3 spells CASSPDPNQPQHF. CDR3 sequence (DNA): TGTGCCAGCAGCCCGGACCCAAATCAGCCCCAGCATTTT.

This chain connects TRBV20-1 to TRBJ2-3; D not certain. The CDR3 totals 10 residues. V was cut by 7 bases and J by 4 bases, with 6 bases left in between. Germline loops: CDR1 DFQATT, CDR2 SNEGSKA (reference sequence). CDR3 in amino acids: CSVMADTQYF. The CDR3 DNA reads as TGCAGTGTCATGGCAGATACGCAGTATTTT.

The chain combines TRBV4-1 with TRBJ2-6; no clear D gene. Germline CDR1 is MGHRA and CDR2 is YSYEKL. The CDR3 contains 17 residues. V lost 0 bases and J lost 2, with 11 bases in between. This CDR3 is CASSQEGWAAGANVLTF. For the CDR3, the DNA is TGCGCCAGCAGCCAAGAAGGATGGGCAGCTGGGGCCAACGTCCTGACTTTC.

V gene TRBV7-3 combines with J gene TRBJ2-1; tentative D call: TRBD1 (6 bases). CDR1 is SGHTA, CDR2 FQGTGA, per germline. The V end was cut by 0 bases, the J end by 5 bases, with 17 bases between. The CDR3 is 17 amino acids. The CDR3 is CASSLTSAPGVHNEQFF. As DNA, the CDR3 is TGTGCCAGCAGCTTAACATCGGCGCCAGGGGTGCACAATGAGCAGTTCTTC. Together with reference TRBV7-3 and TRBJ2-1, the CDR3 gives the full variable domain: GAGVSQTPSNKVTEKGKYVELRCDPISGHTALYWYRQSLGQGPEFLIYFQGTGAADDSGLPNDRFFAVRPEGSVSTLKIQRTERGDSAVYLCASSLTSAPGVHNEQFFGPGTRLTVL.

The chain combines TRBV4-2 with TRBJ2-7; 10 bases match TRBD2. J gave up 4 bases and V 0 bases, and 3 bases lay outside the gene matches. Germline CDR1 reads LGHNA; CDR2 reads YNFKEQ. The CDR3 is 15 amino acids. The CDR3 reads CASSQDLAGEYEQYF. CDR3 sequence (DNA): TGTGCCAGCAGCCAAGATCTAGCGGGGGAATACGAGCAGTACTTC.

The gene calls are TRBV30 and TRBJ2-5, with no clear D. V lost 0 bases and J lost 1, with 12 bases in between. The germline gives CDR1 GTSNPN, CDR2 SVGIG (reference sequence). The length of the CDR3 is 15 residues. The CDR3 DNA follows: TGTGCCTGGAGTGTAGGAAGCCAACCCCAAGAGACCCAGTACTTC. Translated: CAWSVGSQPQETQYF.

This clone appeared once. The chain joins TRBV30 to TRBJ1-3; 8 bases map to TRBD1. CDR3 length: 14 amino acids. J gave up 5 bases and V 7 bases, and 10 bases lay outside the gene matches. Germline assignment: CDR1 GTSNPN and CDR2 SVGIG (reference sequence). This CDR3 is CASEPGGERNTIYF. The CDR3 nucleotides read TGTGCCTCCGAACCAGGGGGCGAAAGAAACACCATATATTTT.

This chain joins TRBV5-4 and TRBJ2-1; 13 bases agree with TRBD2. After removal of 1 base from V and 7 bases from J, the junction contained 8 bases not matched to a gene. From germline, CDR1 is SGHNT and CDR2 YYREEE (reference sequence). The CDR3 has 17 residues. The CDR3 region is CASSLQVWTSGGNEQFF. The CDR3 DNA sequence: TGTGCCAGCAGCTTGCAGGTCTGGACTAGCGGGGGTAATGAGCAGTTCTTC.

The rearrangement uses TRBV28 and TRBJ1-5, with 9 bases fitting TRBD1. The CDR3 length is 16 residues. Looked up from germline, CDR1 is MDHEN and CDR2 is SYDVKM. V was clipped by 4 bases and J by 0 bases; unmatched bases: 4. The CDR3 coding sequence is TGTGCCAGCAGTTGGGGACAGGGTACTAGCAATCAGCCCCAGCATTTT. Translating gives CASSWGQGTSNQPQHF.